The sample holds a few counts of the clone carrying this T cell receptor (beta chain). Its target is unknown. This specimen comes from a study of T cells after yellow fever vaccination. Study findings and constraints: A weaker but faster secondary response was observed, peaking on day 5 versus 15. There was a possibility that FACS-sorted repertoires contained abundant clonotypes contaminating from the bulk population.

They built TCR cDNA with 5'RACE template switching, a step that put in a universal primer site and UMIs. TCRdb ran MiXCR on the 5' RACE reads and lists one entry per CDR3 protein. The sample records 250,000 to 300,000 distinct CDR3 sequences, about 5.2% being singletons. Trimming took 5 bases from V and 1 from J, leaving 8 bases between them. This CDR3 contains 13 residues. Per the germline V gene, CDR1 is SGHTA and CDR2 is FQGNSA. The V call is TRBV7-2, the J call TRBJ1-1, with no clear D. This TCR was recovered from a man aged 18 to 35 who received the YFV17D yellow fever vaccine. The sample here was CD4+ T cells sorted from PBMCs, taken on the day of the yellow fever booster vaccination. The CDR3 DNA reads TGTGCCAGCAGCCCTCGGCCGAACACTGAAGCTTTCTTT. Translated, it gives CASSPRPNTEAFF.